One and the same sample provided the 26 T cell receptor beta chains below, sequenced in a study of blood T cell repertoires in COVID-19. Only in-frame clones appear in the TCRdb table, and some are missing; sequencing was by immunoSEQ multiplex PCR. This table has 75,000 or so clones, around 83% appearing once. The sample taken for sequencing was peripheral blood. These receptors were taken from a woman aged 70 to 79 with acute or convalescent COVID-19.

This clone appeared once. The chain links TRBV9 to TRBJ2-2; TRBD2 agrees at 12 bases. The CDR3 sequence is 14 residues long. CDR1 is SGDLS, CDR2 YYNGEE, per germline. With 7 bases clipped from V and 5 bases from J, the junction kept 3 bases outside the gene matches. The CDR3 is CASQTSGSTGELFF. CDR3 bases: TGTGCCAGCCAGACTAGCGGGAGTACCGGGGAGCTGTTTTTT.

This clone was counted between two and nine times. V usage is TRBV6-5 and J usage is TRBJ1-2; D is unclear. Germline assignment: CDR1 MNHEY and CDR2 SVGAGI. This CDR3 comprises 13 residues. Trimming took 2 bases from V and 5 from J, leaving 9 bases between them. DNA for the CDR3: TGTGCCAGCAGTTACGGCGGCACATATGGCTACACCTTC. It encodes CASSYGGTYGYTF.

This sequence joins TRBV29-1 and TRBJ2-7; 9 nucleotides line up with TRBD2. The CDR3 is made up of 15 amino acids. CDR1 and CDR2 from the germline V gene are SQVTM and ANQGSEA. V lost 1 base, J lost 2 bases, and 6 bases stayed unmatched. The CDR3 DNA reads TGCAGCGTTGAAGTGTCTAGCGGGACCCCCTACGAGCAGTACTTC. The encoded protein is CSVEVSSGTPYEQYF.

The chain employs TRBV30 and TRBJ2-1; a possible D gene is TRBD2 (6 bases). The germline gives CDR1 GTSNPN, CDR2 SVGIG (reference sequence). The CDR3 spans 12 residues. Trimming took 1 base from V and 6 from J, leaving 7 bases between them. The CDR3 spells CAWSEEGNEQFF. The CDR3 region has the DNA TGTGCCTGGAGTGAGGAGGGCAATGAGCAGTTCTTC.

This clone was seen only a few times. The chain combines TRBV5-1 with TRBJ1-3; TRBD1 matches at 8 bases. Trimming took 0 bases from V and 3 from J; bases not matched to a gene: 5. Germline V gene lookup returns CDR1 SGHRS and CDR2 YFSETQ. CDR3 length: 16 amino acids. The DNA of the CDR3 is TGCGCCAGCAGCTTGGTTGGGACAGGTGGTGGAAACACCATATATTTT. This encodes CASSLVGTGGGNTIYF.

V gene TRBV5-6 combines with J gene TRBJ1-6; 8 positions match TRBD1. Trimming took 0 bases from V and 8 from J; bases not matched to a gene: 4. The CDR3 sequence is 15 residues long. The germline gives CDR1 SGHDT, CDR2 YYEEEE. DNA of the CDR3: TGTGCCAGCAGCTTGGGGGACAGGCTCTATTCACCCCTCCACTTT. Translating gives CASSLGDRLYSPLHF. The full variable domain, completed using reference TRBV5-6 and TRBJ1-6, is DAGVTQSPTHLIKTRGQQVTLRCSPKSGHDTVSWYQQALGQGPQFIFQYYEEEERQRGNFPDRFSGHQFPNYSSELNVNALLLGDSALYLCASSLGDRLYSPLHFGNGTRLTVT.

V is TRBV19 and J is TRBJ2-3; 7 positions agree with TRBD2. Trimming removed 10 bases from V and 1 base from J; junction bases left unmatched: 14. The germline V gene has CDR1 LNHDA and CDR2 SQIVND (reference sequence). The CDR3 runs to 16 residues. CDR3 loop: CATSRGAGVGTDTQYF. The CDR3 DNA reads TGTGCCACCTCTCGAGGGGCGGGAGTGGGCACAGATACGCAGTATTTT.

The CDR3: CASSLGGPSYEQYF. CDR3 nucleotide sequence: TGCGCCAGCAGCTTAGGGGGACCTTCTTACGAGCAGTACTTC. V is TRBV10-2 and J is TRBJ2-7; TRBD1 is a possible D gene (6 bases). The ends were cut back, 6 bases at V and 4 bases at J, with 16 bases in the middle. The CDR3 has 14 amino acids. The V gene's germline CDR1 is WSHSY and CDR2 SAAADI.

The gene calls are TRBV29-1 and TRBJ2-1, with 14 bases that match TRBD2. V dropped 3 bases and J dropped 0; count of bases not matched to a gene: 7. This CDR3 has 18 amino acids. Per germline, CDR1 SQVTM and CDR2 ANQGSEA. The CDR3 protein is CSVEGLAGERGSYNEQFF. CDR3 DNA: TGCAGCGTTGAGGGACTAGCGGGAGAAAGGGGCTCCTACAATGAGCAGTTCTTC.

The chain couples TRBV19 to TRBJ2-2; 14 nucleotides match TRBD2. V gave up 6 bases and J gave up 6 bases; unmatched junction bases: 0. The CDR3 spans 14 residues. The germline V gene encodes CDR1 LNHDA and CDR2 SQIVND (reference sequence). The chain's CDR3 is CASRTSGRAGELFF. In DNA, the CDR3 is TGTGCCAGTAGGACTAGCGGGAGGGCCGGGGAGCTGTTTTTT.

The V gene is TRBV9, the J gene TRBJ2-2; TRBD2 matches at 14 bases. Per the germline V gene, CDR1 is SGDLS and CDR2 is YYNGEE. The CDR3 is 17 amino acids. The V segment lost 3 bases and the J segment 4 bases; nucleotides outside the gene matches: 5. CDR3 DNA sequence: TGTGCCAGCAGCGGGGGACTAGCGGGAGAAGGCACCGGGGAGCTGTTTTTT. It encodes CASSGGLAGEGTGELFF.

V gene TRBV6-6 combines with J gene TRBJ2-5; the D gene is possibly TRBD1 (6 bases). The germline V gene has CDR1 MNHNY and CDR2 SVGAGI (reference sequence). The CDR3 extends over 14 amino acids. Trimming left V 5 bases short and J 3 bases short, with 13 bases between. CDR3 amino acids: CASSHTRTEETQYF. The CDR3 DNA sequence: TGTGCCAGCAGTCATACCCGGACAGAAGAGACCCAGTACTTC.

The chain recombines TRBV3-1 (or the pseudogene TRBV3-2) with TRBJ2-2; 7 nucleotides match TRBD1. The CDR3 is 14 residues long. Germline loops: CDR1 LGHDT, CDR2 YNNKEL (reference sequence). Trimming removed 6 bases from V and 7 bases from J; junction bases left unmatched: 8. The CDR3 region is CASSRDRDVGELFF. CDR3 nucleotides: TGTGCCAGCAGTCGCGACAGGGATGTCGGGGAGCTGTTTTTT.

CDR3 region: CASSKGLAGVDEQFF. The DNA for the CDR3 is TGTGCCAGCAGCAAGGGACTAGCGGGAGTCGATGAGCAGTTCTTC. The gene calls are TRBV7-7 and TRBJ2-1; the match to TRBD2 covers 14 bases. The CDR3 spans 15 residues. V gave up 5 bases and J gave up 8 bases; unmatched junction bases: 5. Germline CDR1 SSHAT, CDR2 FNYEAQ (reference sequence).

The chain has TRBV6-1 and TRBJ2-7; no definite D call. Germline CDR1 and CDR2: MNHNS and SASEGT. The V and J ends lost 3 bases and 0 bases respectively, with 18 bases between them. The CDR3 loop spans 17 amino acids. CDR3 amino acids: CASSDGRVGRGSYEQYF. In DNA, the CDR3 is TGTGCCAGCAGTGATGGCAGAGTCGGAAGAGGCTCCTACGAGCAGTACTTC.

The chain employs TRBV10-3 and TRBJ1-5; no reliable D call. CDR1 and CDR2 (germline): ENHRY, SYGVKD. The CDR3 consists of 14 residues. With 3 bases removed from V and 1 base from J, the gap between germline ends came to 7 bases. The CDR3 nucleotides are TGTGCCATCAGTGAATCGGGGAGCAATCAGCCCCAGCATTTT. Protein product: CAISESGSNQPQHF.

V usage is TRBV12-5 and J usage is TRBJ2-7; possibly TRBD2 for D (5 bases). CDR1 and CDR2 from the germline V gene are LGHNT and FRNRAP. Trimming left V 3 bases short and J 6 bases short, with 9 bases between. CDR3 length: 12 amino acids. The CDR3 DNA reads TGTGCTAGTGGTTTTGGAGGTATCGAGCAGTACTTC. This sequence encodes CASGFGGIEQYF. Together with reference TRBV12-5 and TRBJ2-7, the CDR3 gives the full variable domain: DARVTQTPRHKVTEMGQEVTMRCQPILGHNTVFWYRQTMMQGLELLAYFRNRAPLDDSGMPKDRFSAEMPDATLATLKIQPSEPRDSAVYFCASGFGGIEQYFGPGTRLTVT.

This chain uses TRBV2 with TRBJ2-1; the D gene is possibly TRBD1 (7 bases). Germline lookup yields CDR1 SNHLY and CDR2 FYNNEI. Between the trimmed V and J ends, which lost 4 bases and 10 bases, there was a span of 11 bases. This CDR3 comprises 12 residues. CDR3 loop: CASSVQGGEQFF. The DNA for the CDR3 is TGTGCCAGCAGTGTGCAGGGGGGCGAGCAGTTCTTC. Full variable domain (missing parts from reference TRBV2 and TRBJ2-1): EPEVTQTPSHQVTQMGQEVILRCVPISNHLYFYWYRQILGQKVEFLVSFYNNEISEKSEIFDDQFSVERPDGSNFTLKIRSTKLEDSAMYFCASSVQGGEQFFGPGTRLTVL.

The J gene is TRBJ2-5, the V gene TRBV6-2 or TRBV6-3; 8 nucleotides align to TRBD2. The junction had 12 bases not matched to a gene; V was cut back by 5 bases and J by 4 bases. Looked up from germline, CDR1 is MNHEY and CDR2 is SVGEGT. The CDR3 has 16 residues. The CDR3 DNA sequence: TGTGCCAGCAGTCACGTCGGAGGCGGGAGGAGAGAGACCCAGTACTTC. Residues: CASSHVGGGRRETQYF.

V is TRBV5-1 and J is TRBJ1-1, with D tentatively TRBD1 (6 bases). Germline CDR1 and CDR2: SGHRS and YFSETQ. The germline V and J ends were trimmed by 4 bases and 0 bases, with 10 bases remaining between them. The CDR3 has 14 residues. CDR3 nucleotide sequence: TGCGCCAGCAGCCTAGGACAGATGAACACTGAAGCTTTCTTT. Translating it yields CASSLGQMNTEAFF.

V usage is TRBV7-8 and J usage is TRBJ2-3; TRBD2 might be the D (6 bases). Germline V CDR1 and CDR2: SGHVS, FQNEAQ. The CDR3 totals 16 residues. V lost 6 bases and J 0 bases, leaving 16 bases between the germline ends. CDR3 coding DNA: TGTGCCAGCAGGACCCCCGGGGCGGGAAGCACAGATACGCAGTATTTT. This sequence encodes CASRTPGAGSTDTQYF. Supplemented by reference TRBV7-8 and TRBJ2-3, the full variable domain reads GAGVSQSPRYKVAKRGQDVALRCDPISGHVSLFWYQQALGQGPEFLTYFQNEAQLDKSGLPSDRFFAERPEGSVSTLKIQRTQQEDSAVYLCASRTPGAGSTDTQYFGPGTRLTVL.

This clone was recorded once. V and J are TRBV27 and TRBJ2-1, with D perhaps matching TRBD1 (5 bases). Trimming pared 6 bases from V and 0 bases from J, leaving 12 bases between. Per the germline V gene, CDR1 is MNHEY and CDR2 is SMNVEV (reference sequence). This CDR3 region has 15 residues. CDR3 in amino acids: CASRPRQSSYNEQFF. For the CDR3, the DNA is TGTGCCAGCAGGCCCAGACAGTCCTCCTACAATGAGCAGTTCTTC.

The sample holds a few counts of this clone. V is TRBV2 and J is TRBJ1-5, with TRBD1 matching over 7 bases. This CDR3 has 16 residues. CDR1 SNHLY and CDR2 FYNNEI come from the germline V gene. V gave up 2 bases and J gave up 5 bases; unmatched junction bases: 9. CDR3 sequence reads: CASSEFAGGYDQPQHF. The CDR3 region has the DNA TGTGCCAGCAGTGAATTCGCAGGGGGTTATGATCAGCCCCAGCATTTT.

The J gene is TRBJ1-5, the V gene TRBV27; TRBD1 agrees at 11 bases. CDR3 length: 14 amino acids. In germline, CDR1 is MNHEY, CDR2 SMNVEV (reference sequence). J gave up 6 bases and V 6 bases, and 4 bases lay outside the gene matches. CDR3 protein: CASSRTGGTQPQHF. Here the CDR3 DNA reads TGTGCCAGCAGCCGGACAGGGGGCACTCAGCCCCAGCATTTT.

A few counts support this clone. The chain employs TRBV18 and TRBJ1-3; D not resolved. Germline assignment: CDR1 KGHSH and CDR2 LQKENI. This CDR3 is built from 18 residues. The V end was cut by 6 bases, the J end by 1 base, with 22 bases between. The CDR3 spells CASSMVALTVGSGNTIYF. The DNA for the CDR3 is TGTGCCAGCTCCATGGTCGCACTGACTGTCGGGTCTGGAAACACCATATATTTT.

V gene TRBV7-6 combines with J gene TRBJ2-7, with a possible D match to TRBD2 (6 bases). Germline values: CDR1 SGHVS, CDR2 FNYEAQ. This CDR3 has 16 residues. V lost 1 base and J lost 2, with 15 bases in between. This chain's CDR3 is CASSLGPGRGTYEQYF. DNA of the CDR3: TGTGCCAGCAGCTTAGGGCCGGGGCGGGGAACCTACGAGCAGTACTTC. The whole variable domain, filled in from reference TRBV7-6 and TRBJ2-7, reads GAGVSQSPRYKVTKRGQDVALRCDPISGHVSLYWYRQALGQGPEFLTYFNYEAQQDKSGLPNDRFSAERPEGSISTLTIQRTEQRDSAMYRCASSLGPGRGTYEQYFGPGTRLTVT.